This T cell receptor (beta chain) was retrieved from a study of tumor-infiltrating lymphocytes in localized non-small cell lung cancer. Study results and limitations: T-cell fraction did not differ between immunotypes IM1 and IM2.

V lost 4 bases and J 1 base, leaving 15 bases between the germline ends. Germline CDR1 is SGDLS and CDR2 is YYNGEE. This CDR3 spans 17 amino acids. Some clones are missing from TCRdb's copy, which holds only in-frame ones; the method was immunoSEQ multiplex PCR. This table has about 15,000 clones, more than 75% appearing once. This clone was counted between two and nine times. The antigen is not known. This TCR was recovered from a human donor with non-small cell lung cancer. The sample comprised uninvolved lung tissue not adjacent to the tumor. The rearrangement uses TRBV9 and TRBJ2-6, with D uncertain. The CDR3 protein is CASSPQATGSGANVLTF. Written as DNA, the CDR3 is TGTGCCAGCAGCCCCCAAGCGACGGGTTCTGGGGCCAACGTCCTGACTTTC.